These 20 T cell receptor beta chains share one sample of origin, sequenced in a study of post-analysis software for immune sequencing data (dated by TCRdb to about 2015). Library method: PCR. Reads for this sample came from an Illumina HiSeq 2500. To reduce PCR and sequencing biases, unique molecular identifiers were built into the TCR beta cDNA libraries. The raw public reads went through TCRdb reprocessing: fastp at Q25, MiXCR clone calling, in-frame beta chains kept. Each record represents a unique CDR3 protein, reported with the most common genes and DNA among its rows. This sample is represented by approximately 770,000 distinct CDR3 sequences; just over 45% of them were singletons. Jointly, the top ten make up just under 5% of the sample. These receptors' targets are unknown. The study at large found these results: A few TRBV segments, including TRBV5-6, TRBV5-1 and TRBV20-1, were significantly more frequent in patients than controls.

Sequenced material: blood. These receptors were obtained from a girl between 10 and 17 years old with multiple sclerosis.

V is TRBV27 and J is TRBJ2-5; TRBD1 or TRBD2 may be the D gene (6 bases each). The V end lost 2 bases, the J end lost 0 bases, and 16 bases lay between the germline ends. Germline V gene sequence: CDR1 MNHEY, CDR2 SMNVEV (reference sequence). CDR3 length: 17 residues. CDR3 region: CASSLTSGGTHQETQYF. The CDR3 nucleotides are TGTGCCAGCAGTTTAACCAGTGGCGGGACACACCAAGAGACCCAGTACTTC.

The rearrangement uses TRBV20-1 and TRBJ2-7, with 11 bases matching TRBD1. V was pared by 4 bases and J by 2 bases, with 4 bases of the junction left unmatched. This CDR3 is built from 14 residues. Per the germline V gene, CDR1 is DFQATT and CDR2 is SNEGSKA (reference sequence). The CDR3 sequence is CSANTGQGAYEQYF. The CDR3 nucleotides are TGCAGTGCTAACACGGGACAGGGGGCCTACGAGCAGTACTTC.

This clonotype was seen only a few times. The V call is TRBV7-2, the J call TRBJ2-7; 13 bases agree with TRBD2. The CDR3 extends over 16 amino acids. Germline assignment: CDR1 SGHTA and CDR2 FQGNSA. V lost 4 bases and J lost 2; bases outside the gene matches: 5. The CDR3 DNA is TGTGCCAGCAGCTCGTACACTAGCGGGAGGGCCTACGAGCAGTACTTC. It specifies CASSSYTSGRAYEQYF.

The genes are TRBV7-8 and TRBJ1-2, with 8 positions matching TRBD1. The junction had 3 bases not matched to a gene; V was cut back by 1 base and J by 2 bases. Germline values: CDR1 SGHVS, CDR2 FQNEAQ. The CDR3 totals 15 residues. CDR3 sequence: CASSLGTGQNYGYTF. The CDR3 DNA reads TGTGCCAGCAGCTTAGGGACAGGGCAAAACTATGGCTACACCTTC.

This clonotype turned up a few times. The CDR3 coding sequence is TGTGCCAGCAGTGAATTGGGGCAGTTCGACGAGCAGTACTTC. Translation gives CASSELGQFDEQYF. The genes are TRBV25-1 and TRBJ2-7; D might be TRBD1 (5 bases). The CDR3 spans 14 residues. The ends were cut back, 1 base at V and 5 bases at J, with 12 bases in the middle. Germline V gene data show CDR1 as MGHDK and CDR2 as SYGVNS.

The CDR3 is CASSQAGTSPSVEQFF. The CDR3, as DNA: TGTGCCAGCAGCCAAGCCGGGACTAGTCCGTCGGTGGAGCAGTTCTTC. V is TRBV14 and J is TRBJ2-1; 8 nucleotides line up with TRBD2. Germline V gives CDR1 SGHDN, CDR2 FVKESK. With 1 base clipped from V and 10 bases from J, the junction kept 12 bases outside the gene matches. This CDR3 region has 16 residues.

The gene calls are TRBV5-1 and TRBJ2-5, with TRBD2 identical over 7 bases. The germline gives CDR1 SGHRS, CDR2 YFSETQ. The CDR3 contains 14 residues. Trimming took 4 bases from V and 1 from J; bases not matched to a gene: 4. The CDR3 nucleotides are TGCGCCAGCAGCAGGGAGGGAGCCCAAGAGACCCAGTACTTC. Translating it yields CASSREGAQETQYF.

Written as DNA, the CDR3 is TGTGCCAGCACGCCATCCACAGATACGCAGTATTTT. This translates into CASTPSTDTQYF. V is TRBV11-2 and J is TRBJ2-3; D is unresolved. V lost 7 bases and J lost 2, with 7 bases in between. From germline, CDR1 is SGHAT and CDR2 FQNNGV. CDR3 length: 12 amino acids.

Many counts were recorded for this clonotype. This sequence joins TRBV20-1 and TRBJ2-7; TRBD1 agrees at 7 bases. The CDR3 runs 13 residues. V dropped 6 bases and J dropped 3; count of bases not matched to a gene: 8. CDR1 is DFQATT, CDR2 SNEGSKA, per germline (reference sequence). For the CDR3, the DNA is TGCAGTGCCGCCGGGGACAGATACTACGAGCAGTACTTC. Translated, it gives CSAAGDRYYEQYF.

This clonotype came up a few times. The chain employs TRBV15 and TRBJ2-1, with 10 bases that match TRBD2. Unmatched junction bases numbered 6, after V lost 3 bases and J lost 4 bases. Germline V gene lookup returns CDR1 LNHNV and CDR2 YYDKDF (reference sequence). The CDR3 sequence is 16 residues long. The CDR3 reads CATSSPPSGRYNEQFF. CDR3 nucleotides: TGTGCCACCAGCAGCCCGCCTAGCGGGAGATACAATGAGCAGTTCTTC.

This clonotype has more than one count but fewer than ten. This chain connects TRBV29-1 to TRBJ1-2, with D possibly matching TRBD1 (6 bases). From germline, CDR1 is SQVTM and CDR2 ANQGSEA. The CDR3 is 12 residues long. The V and J ends lost 6 bases and 4 bases respectively, with 12 bases between them. CDR3 protein: CSVGTLPYGYTF. Here the CDR3 DNA reads TGCAGCGTCGGGACACTCCCCTATGGCTACACCTTC.

The chain is built from TRBV7-2 and TRBJ1-2, with no clear D. Per the germline V gene, CDR1 is SGHTA and CDR2 is FQGNSA. V was cut by 6 bases and J by 2 bases, with 13 bases left in between. CDR3 length: 14 amino acids. The CDR3: CASSSRMWNYGYTF. The DNA for the CDR3 is TGTGCCAGCAGTTCTAGGATGTGGAACTATGGCTACACCTTC.

This clonotype has only a few counts. J is TRBJ2-1 and V is TRBV20-1; D gene uncertain. The germline gives CDR1 DFQATT, CDR2 SNEGSKA (reference sequence). The CDR3 covers 16 residues. V dropped 4 bases and J dropped 3 bases, with 19 bases sitting between them. CDR3 bases: TGCAGTGCTACTCCCCTGGTAGCTTCTTTCTACAATGAGCAGTTCTTC. It encodes CSATPLVASFYNEQFF.

This chain links TRBV15 with TRBJ1-2, with 7 bases fitting TRBD1. CDR3 length: 19 amino acids. V gave up 0 bases and J gave up 2 bases; unmatched junction bases: 15. Germline CDR1 LNHNV, CDR2 YYDKDF (reference sequence). The CDR3 region has the DNA TGTGCCACCAGCAGAGATGGGACAGCAAAATCCGACGCGAACTATGGCTACACCTTC. Its translation: CATSRDGTAKSDANYGYTF. Together with reference TRBV15 and TRBJ1-2, the CDR3 gives the full variable domain: DAMVIQNPRYQVTQFGKPVTLSCSQTLNHNVMYWYQQKSSQAPKLLFHYYDKDFNNEADTPDNFQSRRPNTSFCFLDIRSPGLGDTAMYLCATSRDGTAKSDANYGYTFGSGTRLTVV.

V is TRBV11-2 and J is TRBJ2-7; 11 bases are a match to TRBD2. The V gene end was trimmed by 7 bases and the J gene end by 4 bases; junction bases not matched to a gene: 12. Germline V gives CDR1 SGHAT, CDR2 FQNNGV. The CDR3 has 16 amino acids. CDR3 coding DNA: TGTGCCAGCACCGTGGGGGTTCTAGCGGGAGGTTACGAGCAGTACTTC. It translates to CASTVGVLAGGYEQYF.

This chain connects TRBV7-9 to TRBJ2-3, with a tentative D call TRBD2 (6 bases). CDR3 size: 17 residues. V was shortened by 1 base and J by 2 bases, with 16 bases between the two germline ends. CDR1 and CDR2 (germline): SEHNR, FQNEAQ (reference sequence). CDR3 amino acids: CASSLGVAREDTDTQYF. The CDR3 DNA sequence: TGTGCCAGCAGCTTAGGGGTCGCCAGGGAGGACACAGATACGCAGTATTTT.

The rearrangement links TRBV20-1 to TRBJ2-5, with TRBD2 matching over 8 bases. The junction had 12 bases not matched to a gene; V was cut back by 5 bases and J by 4 bases. The CDR3 extends over 15 amino acids. Germline V gives CDR1 DFQATT, CDR2 SNEGSKA (reference sequence). DNA for the CDR3: TGCAGTGCTTCCGGGACTAGTAAATCCAGAGAGACCCAGTACTTC. Encoded protein: CSASGTSKSRETQYF.

As for this clonotype: The junction differs from germline at one of its ends, possibly a read error. The J gene is TRBJ1-2, the V gene TRBV27; a possible D gene is TRBD1 (5 bases). From germline, CDR1 is MNHEY and CDR2 SMNVEV (reference sequence). This CDR3 spans 13 amino acids. CDR3 sequence (DNA): TGTGCCAACAGTGGGGGACTGTCAAATGGCTACACCTTC. As protein: CANSGGLSNGYTF.

This clonotype has only a few counts. Compared with germline, one end of the junction differs, possibly owing to a read error. The genes are TRBV6-6 and TRBJ1-5; TRBD1 agrees at 7 bases. The V gene's germline CDR1 is MNHNY and CDR2 SVGAGI (reference sequence). The CDR3 has 16 residues. The CDR3 is CASSNSRGVSNQPQHF. The CDR3 DNA reads as TGTGCCAGCAGTAATAGCAGGGGGGTTAGCAATCAACCCCAGCATTTT.

This chain connects TRBV4-3 to TRBJ2-6; either TRBD1 or TRBD2 may fit D (6 bases each). V dropped 0 bases and J dropped 4 bases, with 10 bases sitting between them. Germline CDR1 reads LGHNA; CDR2 reads YSLEER. The CDR3 length is 16 residues. CDR3 protein: CASSQDRGEGANVLTF. CDR3 DNA sequence: TGCGCCAGCAGCCAAGATAGGGGGGAGGGGGCCAACGTCCTGACTTTC.